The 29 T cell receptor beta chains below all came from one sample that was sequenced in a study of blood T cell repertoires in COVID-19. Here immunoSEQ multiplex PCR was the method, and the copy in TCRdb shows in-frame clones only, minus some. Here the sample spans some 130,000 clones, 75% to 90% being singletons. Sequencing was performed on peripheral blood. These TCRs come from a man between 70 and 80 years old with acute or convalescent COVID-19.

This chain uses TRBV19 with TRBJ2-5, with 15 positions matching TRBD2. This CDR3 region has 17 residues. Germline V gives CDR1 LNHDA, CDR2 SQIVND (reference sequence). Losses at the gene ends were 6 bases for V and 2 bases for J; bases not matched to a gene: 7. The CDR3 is CASSAGTSGGRQETQYF. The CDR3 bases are TGTGCCAGTAGCGCCGGGACTAGCGGGGGGCGTCAAGAGACCCAGTACTTC.

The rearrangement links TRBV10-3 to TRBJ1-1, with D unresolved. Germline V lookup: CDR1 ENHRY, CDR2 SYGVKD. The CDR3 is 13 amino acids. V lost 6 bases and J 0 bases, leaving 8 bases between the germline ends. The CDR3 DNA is TGTGCCATCAGCCCCCAGATGAACACTGAAGCTTTCTTT. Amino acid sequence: CAISPQMNTEAFF.

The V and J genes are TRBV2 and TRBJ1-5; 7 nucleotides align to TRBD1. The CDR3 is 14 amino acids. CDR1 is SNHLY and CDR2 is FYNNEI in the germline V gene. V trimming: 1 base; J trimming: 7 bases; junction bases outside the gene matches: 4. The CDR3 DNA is TGTGCCAGCAGTGAAGGACAGGGAGAACAGCCCCAGCATTTT. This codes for CASSEGQGEQPQHF.

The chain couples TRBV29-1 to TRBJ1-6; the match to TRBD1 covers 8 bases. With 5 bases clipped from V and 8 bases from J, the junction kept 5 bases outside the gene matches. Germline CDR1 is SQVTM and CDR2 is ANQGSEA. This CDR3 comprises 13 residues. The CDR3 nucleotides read TGCAGCGTTCGACAGGGGAGCGATTCACCCCTCCACTTT. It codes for CSVRQGSDSPLHF.

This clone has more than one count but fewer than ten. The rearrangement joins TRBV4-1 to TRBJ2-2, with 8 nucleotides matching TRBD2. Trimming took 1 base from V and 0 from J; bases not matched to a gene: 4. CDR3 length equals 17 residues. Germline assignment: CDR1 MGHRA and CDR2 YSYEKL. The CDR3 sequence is CASSQGGGRSNTGELFF. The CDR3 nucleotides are TGCGCCAGCAGCCAAGGCGGGGGGCGGTCGAACACCGGGGAGCTGTTTTTT.

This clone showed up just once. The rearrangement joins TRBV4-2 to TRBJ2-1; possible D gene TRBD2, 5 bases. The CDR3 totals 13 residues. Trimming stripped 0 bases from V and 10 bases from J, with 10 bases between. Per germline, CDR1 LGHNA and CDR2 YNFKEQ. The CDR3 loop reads CASSQDFGEEQFF. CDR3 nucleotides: TGTGCCAGCAGCCAAGATTTCGGGGAAGAGCAGTTCTTC.

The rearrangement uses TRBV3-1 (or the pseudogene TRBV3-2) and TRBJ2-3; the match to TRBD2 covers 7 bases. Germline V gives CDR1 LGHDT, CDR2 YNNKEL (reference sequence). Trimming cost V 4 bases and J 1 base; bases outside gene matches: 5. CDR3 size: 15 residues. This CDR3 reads CASSLRAGRTDTQYF. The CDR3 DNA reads TGTGCCAGCAGCCTTAGAGCGGGGCGCACAGATACGCAGTATTTT.

CDR3 sequence reads: CASSFAGTNEKLFF. The DNA for the CDR3 is TGTGCCAGCAGCTTTGCAGGGACTAATGAAAAACTGTTTTTT. The rearrangement links TRBV7-9 to TRBJ1-4; tentatively, D is TRBD1 (5 bases). The CDR3 length is 14 residues. The V end lost 3 bases, the J end lost 2 bases, and 7 bases lay between the germline ends. CDR1 is SEHNR, CDR2 FQNEAQ, per germline (reference sequence).

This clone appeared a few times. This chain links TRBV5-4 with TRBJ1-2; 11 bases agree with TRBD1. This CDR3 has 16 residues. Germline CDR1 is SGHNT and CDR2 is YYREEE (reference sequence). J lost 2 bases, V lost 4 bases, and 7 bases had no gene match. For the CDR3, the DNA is TGTGCCAGCAGCACCGGACAGGGGGCCCTGAACTATGGCTACACCTTC. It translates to CASSTGQGALNYGYTF.

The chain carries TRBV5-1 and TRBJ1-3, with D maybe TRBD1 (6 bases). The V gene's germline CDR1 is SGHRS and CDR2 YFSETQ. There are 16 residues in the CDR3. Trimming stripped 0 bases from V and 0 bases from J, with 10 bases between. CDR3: CASSLGTGISGNTIYF. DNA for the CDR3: TGCGCCAGCAGCTTGGGCACAGGGATCTCTGGAAACACCATATATTTT.

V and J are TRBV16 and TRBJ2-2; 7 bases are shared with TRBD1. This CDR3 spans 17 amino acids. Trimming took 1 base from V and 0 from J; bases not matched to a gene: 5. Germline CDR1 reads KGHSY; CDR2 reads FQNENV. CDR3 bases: TGTGCCAGCAGCCAATTTAAGGGGACAGCGAACACCGGGGAGCTGTTTTTT. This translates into CASSQFKGTANTGELFF. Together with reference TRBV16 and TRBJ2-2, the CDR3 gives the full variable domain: GEEVAQTPKHLVRGEGQKAKLYCAPIKGHSYVFWYQQVLKNEFKFLISFQNENVFDETGMPKERFSAKCLPNSPCSLEIQATKLEDSAVYFCASSQFKGTANTGELFFGEGSRLTVL.

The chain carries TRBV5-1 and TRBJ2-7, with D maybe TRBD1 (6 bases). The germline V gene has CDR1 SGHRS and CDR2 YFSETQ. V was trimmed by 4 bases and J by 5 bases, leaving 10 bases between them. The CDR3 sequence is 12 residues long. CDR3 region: CASSSRQDEQYF. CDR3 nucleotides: TGCGCCAGCAGCAGTCGACAGGACGAGCAGTACTTC.

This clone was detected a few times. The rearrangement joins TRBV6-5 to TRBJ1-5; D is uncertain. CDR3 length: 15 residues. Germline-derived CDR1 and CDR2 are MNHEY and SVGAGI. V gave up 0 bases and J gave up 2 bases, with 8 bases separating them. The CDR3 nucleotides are TGTGCCAGCAGTTACTCGATTGGAGGCAATCAGCCCCAGCATTTT. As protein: CASSYSIGGNQPQHF.

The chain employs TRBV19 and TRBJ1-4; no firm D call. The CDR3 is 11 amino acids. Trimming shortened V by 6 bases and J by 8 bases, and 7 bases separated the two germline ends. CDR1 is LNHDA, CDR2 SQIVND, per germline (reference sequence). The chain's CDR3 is CASSTREKLFF. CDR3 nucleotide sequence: TGTGCCAGTAGCACGAGGGAAAAACTGTTTTTT.

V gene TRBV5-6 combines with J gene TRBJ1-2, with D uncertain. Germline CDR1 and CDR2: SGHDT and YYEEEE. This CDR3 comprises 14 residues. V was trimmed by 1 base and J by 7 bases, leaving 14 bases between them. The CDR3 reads CASSLTYGKVGYTF. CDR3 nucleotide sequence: TGTGCCAGCAGCTTGACTTACGGGAAAGTTGGCTACACCTTC.

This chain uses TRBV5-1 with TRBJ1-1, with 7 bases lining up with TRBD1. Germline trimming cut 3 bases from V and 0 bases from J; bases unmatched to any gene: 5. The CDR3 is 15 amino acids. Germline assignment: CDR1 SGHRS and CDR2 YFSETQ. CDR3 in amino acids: CASSSGGRMNTEAFF. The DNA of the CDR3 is TGCGCCAGCAGCTCAGGGGGGAGAATGAACACTGAAGCTTTCTTT. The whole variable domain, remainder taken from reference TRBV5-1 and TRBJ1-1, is KAGVTQTPRYLIKTRGQQVTLSCSPISGHRSVSWYQQTPGQGLQFLFEYFSETQRNKGNFPGRFSGRQFSNSRSEMNVSTLELGDSALYLCASSSGGRMNTEAFFGQGTRLTVV.

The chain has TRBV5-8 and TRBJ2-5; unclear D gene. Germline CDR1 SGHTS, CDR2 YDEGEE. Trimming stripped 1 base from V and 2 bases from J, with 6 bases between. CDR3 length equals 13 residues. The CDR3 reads CASSLKRQETQYF. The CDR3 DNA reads TGTGCCAGCAGCTTGAAACGGCAAGAGACCCAGTACTTC.

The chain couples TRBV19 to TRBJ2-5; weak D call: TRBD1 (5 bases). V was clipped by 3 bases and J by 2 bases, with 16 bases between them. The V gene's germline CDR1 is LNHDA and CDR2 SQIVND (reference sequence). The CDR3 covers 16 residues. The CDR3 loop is CASSIKGLIHQETQYF. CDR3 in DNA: TGTGCCAGTAGTATCAAGGGGCTGATCCATCAAGAGACCCAGTACTTC.

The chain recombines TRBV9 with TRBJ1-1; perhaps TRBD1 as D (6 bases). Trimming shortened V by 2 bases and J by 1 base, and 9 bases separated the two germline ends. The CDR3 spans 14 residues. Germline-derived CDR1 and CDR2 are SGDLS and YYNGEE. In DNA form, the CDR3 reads TGTGCCAGCAGCGTCGAAGGGGGGAACACTGAAGCTTTCTTT. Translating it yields CASSVEGGNTEAFF.

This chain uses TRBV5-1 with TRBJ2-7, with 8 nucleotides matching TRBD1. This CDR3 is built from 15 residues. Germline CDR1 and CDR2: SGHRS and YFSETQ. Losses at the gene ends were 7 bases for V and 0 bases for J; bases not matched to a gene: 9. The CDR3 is CASGAGQASSYEQYF. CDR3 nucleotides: TGCGCCAGCGGCGCGGGACAGGCGAGCTCCTACGAGCAGTACTTC.

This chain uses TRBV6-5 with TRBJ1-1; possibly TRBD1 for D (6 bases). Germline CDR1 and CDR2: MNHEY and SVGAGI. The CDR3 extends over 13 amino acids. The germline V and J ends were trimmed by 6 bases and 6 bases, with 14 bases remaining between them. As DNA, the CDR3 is TGTGCCAGCAGACTAACAGGGAAGCCTGAAGCTTTCTTT. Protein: CASRLTGKPEAFF.

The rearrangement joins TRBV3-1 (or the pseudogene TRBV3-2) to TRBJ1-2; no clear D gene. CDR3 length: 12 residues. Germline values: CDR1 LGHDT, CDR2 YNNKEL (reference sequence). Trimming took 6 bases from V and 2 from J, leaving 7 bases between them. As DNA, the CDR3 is TGTGCCAGCAGACATACAAACTATGGCTACACCTTC. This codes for CASRHTNYGYTF.

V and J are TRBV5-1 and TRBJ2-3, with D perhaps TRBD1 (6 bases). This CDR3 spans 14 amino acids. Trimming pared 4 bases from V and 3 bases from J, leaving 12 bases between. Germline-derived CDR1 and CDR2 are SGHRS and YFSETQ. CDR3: CASSAYRETDTQYF. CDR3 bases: TGCGCCAGCAGCGCTTACAGGGAGACAGATACGCAGTATTTT. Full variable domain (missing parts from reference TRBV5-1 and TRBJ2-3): KAGVTQTPRYLIKTRGQQVTLSCSPISGHRSVSWYQQTPGQGLQFLFEYFSETQRNKGNFPGRFSGRQFSNSRSEMNVSTLELGDSALYLCASSAYRETDTQYFGPGTRLTVL.

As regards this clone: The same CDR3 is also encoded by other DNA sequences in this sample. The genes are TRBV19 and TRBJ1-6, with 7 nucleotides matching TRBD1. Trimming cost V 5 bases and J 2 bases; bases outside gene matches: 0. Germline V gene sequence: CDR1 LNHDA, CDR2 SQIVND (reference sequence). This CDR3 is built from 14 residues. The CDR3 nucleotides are TGTGCCAGTAGTGGACAGGCCTATAATTCACCCCTCCACTTT. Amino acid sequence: CASSGQAYNSPLHF.

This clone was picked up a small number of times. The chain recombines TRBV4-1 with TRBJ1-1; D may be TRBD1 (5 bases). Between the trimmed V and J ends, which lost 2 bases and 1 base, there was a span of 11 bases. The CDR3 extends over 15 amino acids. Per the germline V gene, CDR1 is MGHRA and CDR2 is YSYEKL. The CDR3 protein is CASSQPQGTNTEAFF. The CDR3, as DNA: TGCGCCAGCAGCCAACCTCAGGGCACGAACACTGAAGCTTTCTTT.

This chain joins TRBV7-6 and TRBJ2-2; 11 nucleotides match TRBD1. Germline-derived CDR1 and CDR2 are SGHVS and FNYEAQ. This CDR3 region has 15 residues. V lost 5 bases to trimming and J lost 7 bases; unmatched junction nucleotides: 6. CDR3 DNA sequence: TGTGCCAGCAGCCAGGGACAGGGGGACTTCGGGGAGCTGTTTTTT. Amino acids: CASSQGQGDFGELFF.

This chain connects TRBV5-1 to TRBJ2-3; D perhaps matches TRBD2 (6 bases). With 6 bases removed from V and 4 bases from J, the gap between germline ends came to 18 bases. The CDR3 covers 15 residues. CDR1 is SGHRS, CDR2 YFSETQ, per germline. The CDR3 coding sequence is TGCGCCAGCACTTCCCTTAGCGGAAATGCAGATACGCAGTATTTT. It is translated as CASTSLSGNADTQYF.

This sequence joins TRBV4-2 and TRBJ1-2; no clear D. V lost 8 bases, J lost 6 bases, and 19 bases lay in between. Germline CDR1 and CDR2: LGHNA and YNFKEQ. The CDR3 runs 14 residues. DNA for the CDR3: TGTGCCAGCGCCCGACTGGGTACGAGCGATGGCTACACCTTC. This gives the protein CASARLGTSDGYTF.

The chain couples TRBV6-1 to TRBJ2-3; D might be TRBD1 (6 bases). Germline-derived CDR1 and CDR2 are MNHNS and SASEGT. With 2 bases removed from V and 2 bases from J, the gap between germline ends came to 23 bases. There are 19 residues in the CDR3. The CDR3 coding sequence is TGTGCCAGCAGTGAAAAACTGACAGGAGTGACTACCTCCACAGATACGCAGTATTTT. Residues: CASSEKLTGVTTSTDTQYF.